The 32 T cell receptor beta chains below were found in one sample sequenced in a study of beta chain features in type 1 diabetes. General study findings and limits: Shorter TCRB CDR3s, moderately but significantly so, marked every one of the four CD4+ subsets in Type 1 diabetes patients.

The authors reverse transcribed all of the isolated RNA, so sequencing captured expressed TCRB transcripts. Clones were read by immunoSEQ multiplex PCR, and TCRdb kept only the in-frame ones, dropping some. The data contain roughly 160,000 clones, less than 9.5% of them seen just once; the ten biggest clones take up about 0.9%. No antigen has been assigned to these receptors. The sequenced sample was central memory CD4+ T cells from blood. These receptors all come from a woman aged 35 to 49 with type 1 diabetes.

V usage is TRBV28 and J usage is TRBJ2-7; 7 bases map to TRBD1. The CDR3 is 15 residues long. Germline loops: CDR1 MDHEN, CDR2 SYDVKM. Germline trimming cut 8 bases from V and 0 bases from J; bases unmatched to any gene: 10. CDR3 region: CASHFGQASSYEQYF. The CDR3 DNA sequence: TGTGCCAGCCACTTTGGACAGGCTAGCTCCTACGAGCAGTACTTC.

This chain's CDR3 is CASSFSLGRGYGYTF. The CDR3 bases are TGTGCCAGCAGTTTCTCGTTGGGCAGGGGCTATGGCTACACCTTC. The V call is TRBV28, the J call TRBJ1-2; possible D gene TRBD1, 6 bases. Germline V gives CDR1 MDHEN, CDR2 SYDVKM. Trimming left V 3 bases short and J 4 bases short, with 15 bases between. The CDR3 is 15 residues long.

This clone was counted only a few times. V usage is TRBV5-1 and J usage is TRBJ2-1; a weak D match, TRBD1 (5 bases). Germline V gives CDR1 SGHRS, CDR2 YFSETQ. This CDR3 comprises 15 residues. The ends were cut back, 0 bases at V and 4 bases at J, with 11 bases in the middle. CDR3: CASSLVGEGYNEQFF. The CDR3 nucleotides are TGCGCCAGCAGCTTGGTAGGGGAAGGTTACAATGAGCAGTTCTTC.

This clone was detected a few times. The chain links TRBV9 to TRBJ1-1; TRBD1 aligns across 8 bases. This CDR3 is 15 amino acids long. J was trimmed by 5 bases and V by 0 bases; bases with no gene match: 6. Germline assignment: CDR1 SGDLS and CDR2 YYNGEE. The CDR3, as DNA: TGTGCCAGCAGCGTAGGGCCAGGGGGCATTACTGAAGCTTTCTTT. Translated: CASSVGPGGITEAFF.

This clone was detected only a few times. In the same sample, other DNA sequences code for this CDR3. This chain uses TRBV7-3 with TRBJ2-1, with a possible D match to TRBD2 (5 bases). The germline CDR1 and CDR2 sequences are SGHTA and FQGTGA. V lost 5 bases to trimming and J lost 9 bases, with 8 bases between them. This CDR3 has 11 amino acids. CDR3 DNA: TGTGCCAGCAGCCTCGGAGGTGAGCAGTTCTTC. It encodes CASSLGGEQFF.

This clone appeared once. V gene TRBV4-1 combines with J gene TRBJ2-7; 10 bases align to TRBD2. This CDR3 contains 15 residues. Germline CDR1 and CDR2: MGHRA and YSYEKL. J was trimmed by 1 base and V by 4 bases; bases with no gene match: 4. CDR3 sequence reads: CASSRGLAESYEQYF. CDR3 nucleotides: TGCGCCAGCAGCCGCGGACTAGCGGAGTCCTACGAGCAGTACTTC.

This clone appeared a few times. CDR3 sequence (DNA): TGTGCCAGCAGCCAAGATCCTAGCGGGAGCACAGATACGCAGTATTTT. Protein: CASSQDPSGSTDTQYF. The chain recombines TRBV4-2 with TRBJ2-3; 8 nucleotides align to TRBD2. V shed 0 bases and J 0 bases; nucleotides not matched to a gene: 2. The CDR3 has 16 amino acids. Germline CDR1 is LGHNA and CDR2 is YNFKEQ.

This clone was found a few times. The genes are TRBV4-1 and TRBJ2-1; TRBD1 is a possible D gene (6 bases). The germline gives CDR1 MGHRA, CDR2 YSYEKL. The CDR3 has 17 residues. V lost 3 bases and J 0 bases, leaving 15 bases between the germline ends. The CDR3 sequence: CASSQERQASSYNEQFF. DNA for the CDR3: TGCGCCAGCAGCCAGGAAAGACAGGCTAGCTCCTACAATGAGCAGTTCTTC.

This clone came up a few times. The genes are TRBV13 and TRBJ1-1; D gene uncertain. V lost 4 bases and J 3 bases, leaving 9 bases between the germline ends. In germline, CDR1 is PRHDT, CDR2 FYEKMQ (reference sequence). This CDR3 is built from 13 residues. The CDR3 DNA sequence: TGTGCCAGCAGCTCCCGGGGATACACTGAAGCTTTCTTT. Translating it yields CASSSRGYTEAFF. Using reference TRBV13 and TRBJ1-1 for the parts outside the CDR3, the full variable domain is AAGVIQSPRHLIKEKRETATLKCYPIPRHDTVYWYQQGPGQDPQFLISFYEKMQSDKGSIPDRFSAQQFSDYHSELNMSSLELGDSALYFCASSSRGYTEAFFGQGTRLTVV.

This clone occurred many times. The chain employs TRBV20-1 and TRBJ2-7; no clear D. The germline CDR1 and CDR2 sequences are DFQATT and SNEGSKA (reference sequence). Trimming took 6 bases from V and 9 from J, leaving 15 bases between them. This CDR3 contains 11 residues. Written as DNA, the CDR3 is TGCAGTGCCCACACCCGGGTTTGGCAGTACTTC. It encodes CSAHTRVWQYF.

There are a few counts of this clone. The genes are TRBV7-2 and TRBJ2-1; TRBD1 matches at 7 bases. V was pared by 1 base and J by 1 base, with 4 bases of the junction left unmatched. Germline V gives CDR1 SGHTA, CDR2 FQGNSA. The CDR3 length is 16 residues. The CDR3 is CASSLVGQASYNEQFF. The CDR3 nucleotides are TGTGCCAGCAGCTTAGTCGGACAGGCGTCCTACAATGAGCAGTTCTTC. The entire variable domain, with the rest obtained from reference TRBV7-2 and TRBJ2-1, is as follows: GAGVSQSPSNKVTEKGKDVELRCDPISGHTALYWYRQSLGQGLEFLIYFQGNSAPDKSGLPSDRFSAERTGGSVSTLTIQRTQQEDSAVYLCASSLVGQASYNEQFFGPGTRLTVL.

This clone was counted only a few times. This chain uses TRBV5-1 with TRBJ2-3; TRBD2 is a possible D gene (5 bases). Trimming stripped 0 bases from V and 0 bases from J, with 8 bases between. CDR1 and CDR2 from the germline V gene are SGHRS and YFSETQ. The CDR3 spans 15 residues. DNA of the CDR3: TGCGCCAGCAGCTTGGGGACTCCCAGCACAGATACGCAGTATTTT. Translation: CASSLGTPSTDTQYF.

The V call is TRBV29-1, the J call TRBJ2-2, with a weak D call TRBD2 (6 bases). This CDR3 is built from 16 residues. CDR1 and CDR2 (germline): SQVTM, ANQGSEA. V gave up 0 bases and J gave up 0 bases, with 11 bases separating them. The CDR3 region has the DNA TGCAGCGTTGAAGATCTGGGGGGTTCGAACACCGGGGAGCTGTTTTTT. The encoded protein is CSVEDLGGSNTGELFF.

The CDR3 sequence is CANGRDSDQPQHF. CDR3 nucleotide sequence: TGTGCCAACGGCCGGGACAGCGATCAGCCCCAGCATTTT. This chain joins TRBV10-3 and TRBJ1-5; 7 bases fit TRBD1. The CDR3 contains 13 residues. Germline V CDR1 and CDR2: ENHRY, SYGVKD. The junction had 8 bases not matched to a gene; V was cut back by 10 bases and J by 5 bases.

Comment on this clone: Other DNA sequences within the sample encode an identical CDR3. This rearrangement joins TRBV6-6 to TRBJ1-5; possible D gene TRBD1, 6 bases. Germline V gene data show CDR1 as MNHNY and CDR2 as SVGAGI (reference sequence). Trimming shortened V by 6 bases and J by 7 bases, and 10 bases separated the two germline ends. The CDR3 covers 12 residues. CDR3 in DNA: TGTGCCAGCAGCTACGGGGGCCAGCCCCAGCATTTT. Protein: CASSYGGQPQHF.

V and J are TRBV28 and TRBJ2-2; TRBD1 aligns across 7 bases. The CDR3 has 16 residues. J was trimmed by 1 base and V by 7 bases; bases with no gene match: 9. Germline values: CDR1 MDHEN, CDR2 SYDVKM. The CDR3 here is CASTPTGQQNTGELFF. Written as DNA, the CDR3 is TGTGCCAGCACGCCTACGGGACAGCAGAACACCGGGGAGCTGTTTTTT. Looking up the rest from reference TRBV28 and TRBJ2-2 gives the full variable domain: DVKVTQSSRYLVKRTGEKVFLECVQDMDHENMFWYRQDPGLGLRLIYFSYDVKMKEKGDIPEGYSVSREKKERFSLILESASTNQTSMYLCASTPTGQQNTGELFFGEGSRLTVL.

The CDR3: CASSPRAGGRETQYF. CDR3 nucleotides: TGTGCCAGCAGCCCTCGAGCTGGGGGCCGGGAGACCCAGTACTTC. V is TRBV5-8 and J is TRBJ2-5, with a weak D call TRBD1 (6 bases). The CDR3 has 15 residues. The V gene's germline CDR1 is SGHTS and CDR2 YDEGEE. Deletions cut 4 bases from V and 5 bases from J, with 18 bases between.

The chain has TRBV11-2 and TRBJ1-1, with 9 positions matching TRBD1. The CDR3 runs 15 residues. The junction had 9 bases not matched to a gene; V was cut back by 5 bases and J by 5 bases. The germline V gene has CDR1 SGHAT and CDR2 FQNNGV. Here the CDR3 reads CASSLLSTGGTEAFF. CDR3 sequence (DNA): TGTGCCAGCAGCCTGCTCTCGACAGGGGGAACTGAAGCTTTCTTT.

At least ten counts were recorded for this clone. The V and J genes are TRBV7-2 and TRBJ2-3; 10 bases match TRBD2. Germline CDR1 and CDR2: SGHTA and FQGNSA. The CDR3 loop spans 15 amino acids. The junction had 2 bases not matched to a gene; V was cut back by 3 bases and J by 2 bases. CDR3 sequence reads: CASSFGTSDTDTQYF. DNA for the CDR3: TGTGCCAGCAGCTTCGGGACTAGCGACACAGATACGCAGTATTTT.

A few counts support this clone. The rearrangement joins TRBV27 to TRBJ1-6; D unresolved. CDR1 is MNHEY and CDR2 is SMNVEV in the germline V gene (reference sequence). The CDR3 has 14 amino acids. V was shortened by 8 bases and J by 4 bases, with 12 bases between the two germline ends. The CDR3 sequence is CASSIRQYNSPLHF. DNA of the CDR3: TGTGCCAGCTCGATACGACAATATAATTCACCCCTCCACTTT.

Comment on this clone: The junction departs from the called germline gene at one end, perhaps through a read error. Other DNA variants within this sample encode the same CDR3. This rearrangement joins TRBV28 to TRBJ1-2, with D tentatively TRBD1 (6 bases). There are 14 residues in the CDR3. Germline CDR1 MDHEN, CDR2 SYDVKM. The chain's CDR3 is CASSSQTGLYGYTF. CDR3 coding DNA: TGTGCCAGCAGTTCCCAGACAGGTCTCTACGGCTACACTTTC.

The table lists this clone with a few counts. The J gene is TRBJ2-5, the V gene TRBV11-2, with TRBD2 matching over 8 bases. The V segment lost 1 base and the J segment 4 bases; nucleotides outside the gene matches: 8. The CDR3 has 16 residues. Germline loops: CDR1 SGHAT, CDR2 FQNNGV. The CDR3 loop reads CASSLGSGRGVETQYF. In DNA form, the CDR3 reads TGTGCCAGCAGCTTAGGAAGCGGGAGAGGTGTAGAGACCCAGTACTTC.

The chain links TRBV19 to TRBJ2-7, with a tentative D call TRBD1 (5 bases). The V end was cut by 8 bases, the J end by 0 bases, with 14 bases between. From germline, CDR1 is LNHDA and CDR2 SQIVND (reference sequence). This CDR3 has 14 amino acids. This CDR3 is CASARAGSSYEQYF. Here the CDR3 DNA reads TGTGCCAGTGCCAGGGCCGGTAGCTCCTACGAGCAGTACTTC.

A note on this clone: Additional DNA sequences in this sample encode the identical CDR3. The chain uses TRBV4-3 and TRBJ2-5; D may be TRBD2 (5 bases). The CDR3 has 14 amino acids. V lost 0 bases, J lost 5 bases, and 10 bases lay in between. Germline lookup yields CDR1 LGHNA and CDR2 YSLEER. CDR3 loop: CASSQEGRGETQYF. CDR3 bases: TGCGCCAGCAGCCAAGAGGGCCGCGGGGAGACCCAGTACTTC.

Regarding this clone: An end of the junction differs from the germline gene, which may be a read error. The chain couples TRBV19 to TRBJ1-5; D is possibly TRBD1 (5 bases). CDR1 is LNHDA and CDR2 is SQIVND in the germline V gene (reference sequence). The CDR3 is 16 residues long. The CDR3, as DNA: TGTGCCAGTAGTATACAGGGCTTAAGGTGGGATCAACCCCAGCATTTT. Translating it yields CASSIQGLRWDQPQHF. The entire variable domain, with the rest obtained from reference TRBV19 and TRBJ1-5, is as follows: DGGITQSPKYLFRKEGQNVTLSCEQNLNHDAMYWYRQDPGQGLRLIYYSQIVNDFQKGDIAEGYSVSREKKESFPLTVTSAQKNPTAFYLCASSIQGLRWDQPQHFGDGTRLSIL.

This clone was picked up a small number of times. The CDR3, as DNA: TGTGCCAGCAGGCCCGGGTCGTATGAGCAGTTCTTC. Its protein is CASRPGSYEQFF. The chain carries TRBV6-1 and TRBJ2-1; D gene unclear. Trimming removed 6 bases at V and 8 bases at J, with 11 bases between. Per the germline V gene, CDR1 is MNHNS and CDR2 is SASEGT. The CDR3 length is 12 residues.

The V call is TRBV14, the J call TRBJ2-3; tentatively, D is TRBD2 (5 bases). Per germline, CDR1 SGHDN and CDR2 FVKESK. V lost 0 bases, J lost 5 bases, and 12 bases lay in between. The CDR3 runs to 15 residues. The CDR3 region is CASSQDYGVQDTQYF. The CDR3 nucleotides read TGTGCCAGCAGCCAAGATTACGGGGTTCAAGATACGCAGTATTTT.

This chain joins TRBV30 and TRBJ1-1, with 7 bases aligning to TRBD1. From germline, CDR1 is GTSNPN and CDR2 SVGIG (reference sequence). V shed 5 bases and J 5 bases; nucleotides not matched to a gene: 5. CDR3 length: 12 residues. This CDR3 is CAWGTALTEAFF. CDR3 DNA sequence: TGTGCCTGGGGGACAGCTCTAACTGAAGCTTTCTTT.

The table lists this clone with a few counts. V usage is TRBV19 and J usage is TRBJ1-5, with no clear D. The germline gives CDR1 LNHDA, CDR2 SQIVND (reference sequence). The CDR3 is made up of 12 amino acids. V shed 6 bases and J shed 7 bases, with 10 bases lying between them. CDR3 nucleotides: TGTGCCAGTAGGATGACAAGGCAGCCCCAGCATTTT. Its protein is CASRMTRQPQHF.

This clone has more than one count but fewer than ten. V usage is TRBV14 and J usage is TRBJ1-1; D perhaps matches TRBD1 (5 bases). Trimming removed 4 bases from V and 4 bases from J, with 10 bases in between. Looked up from germline, CDR1 is SGHDN and CDR2 is FVKESK. This CDR3 is built from 13 residues. CDR3 DNA: TGTGCCAGCAGCCCCAGGGCGAGCACTGAAGCTTTCTTT. It yields the protein CASSPRASTEAFF. Full variable domain (missing parts from reference TRBV14 and TRBJ1-1): EAGVTQFPSHSVIEKGQTVTLRCDPISGHDNLYWYRRVMGKEIKFLLHFVKESKQDESGMPNNRFLAERTGGTYSTLKVQPAELEDSGVYFCASSPRASTEAFFGQGTRLTVV.

The rearrangement uses TRBV14 and TRBJ1-1; 9 nucleotides line up with TRBD1. After removal of 5 bases from V and 5 bases from J, the junction contained 0 bases not matched to a gene. Germline CDR1 and CDR2: SGHDN and FVKESK. The CDR3 spans 12 residues. CDR3 DNA: TGTGCCAGCAGCGACAGGGGGACTGAAGCTTTCTTT. Protein sequence: CASSDRGTEAFF.

At least ten counts were recorded for this clone. V is TRBV7-8 and J is TRBJ2-7; 12 bases are a match to TRBD2. The CDR3 sequence is 14 residues long. Germline V gene sequence: CDR1 SGHVS, CDR2 FQNEAQ. V was pared by 2 bases and J by 7 bases, with 3 bases of the junction left unmatched. The CDR3 DNA follows: TGTGCCAGCAGCTTACTCGGACTAGCGGGGGAGCAGTACTTC. It encodes CASSLLGLAGEQYF.